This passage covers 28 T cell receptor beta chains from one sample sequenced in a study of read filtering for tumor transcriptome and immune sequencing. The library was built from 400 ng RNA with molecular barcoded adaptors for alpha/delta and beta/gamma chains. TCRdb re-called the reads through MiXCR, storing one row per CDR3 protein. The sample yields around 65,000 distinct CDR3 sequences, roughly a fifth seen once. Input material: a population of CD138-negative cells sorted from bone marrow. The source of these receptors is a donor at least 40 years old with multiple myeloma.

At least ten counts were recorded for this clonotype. CDR3 sequence: CSARRLAFNTGELFF. CDR3 coding DNA: TGCAGTGCTAGAAGGCTAGCGTTTAACACCGGGGAGCTGTTTTTT. The chain recombines TRBV20-1 with TRBJ2-2, with D possibly TRBD2 on 6 matching bases. From germline, CDR1 is DFQATT and CDR2 SNEGSKA (reference sequence). The CDR3 runs 15 residues. Trimming removed 2 bases at V and 2 bases at J, with 12 bases between.

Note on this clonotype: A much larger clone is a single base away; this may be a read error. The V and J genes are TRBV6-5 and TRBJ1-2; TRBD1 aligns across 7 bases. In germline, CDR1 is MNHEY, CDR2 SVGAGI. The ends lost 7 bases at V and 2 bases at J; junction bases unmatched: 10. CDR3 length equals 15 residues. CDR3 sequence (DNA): TGTGCCAGCAAGATCACAGGGGACGCAAACTATGGCTACACCTTC. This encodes CASKITGDANYGYTF.

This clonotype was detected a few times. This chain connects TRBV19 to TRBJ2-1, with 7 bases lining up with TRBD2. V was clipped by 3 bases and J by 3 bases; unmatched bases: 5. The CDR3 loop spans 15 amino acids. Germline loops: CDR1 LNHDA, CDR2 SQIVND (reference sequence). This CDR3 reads CASSIGGRLYNEQFF. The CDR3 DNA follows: TGTGCCAGTAGTATTGGCGGGAGACTCTACAATGAGCAGTTCTTC.

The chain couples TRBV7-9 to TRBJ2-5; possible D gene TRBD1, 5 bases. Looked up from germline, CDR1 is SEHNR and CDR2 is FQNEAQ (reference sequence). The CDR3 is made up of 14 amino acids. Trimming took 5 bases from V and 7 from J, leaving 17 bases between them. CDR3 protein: CASSLGAAKRTQYF. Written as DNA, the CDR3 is TGTGCCAGCAGCCTAGGGGCAGCGAAACGGACCCAGTACTTC. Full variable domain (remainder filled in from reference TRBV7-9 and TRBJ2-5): DTGVSQNPRHKITKRGQNVTFRCDPISEHNRLYWYRQTLGQGPEFLTYFQNEAQLEKSRLLSDRFSAERPKGSFSTLEIQRTEQGDSAMYLCASSLGAAKRTQYFGPGTRLLVL.

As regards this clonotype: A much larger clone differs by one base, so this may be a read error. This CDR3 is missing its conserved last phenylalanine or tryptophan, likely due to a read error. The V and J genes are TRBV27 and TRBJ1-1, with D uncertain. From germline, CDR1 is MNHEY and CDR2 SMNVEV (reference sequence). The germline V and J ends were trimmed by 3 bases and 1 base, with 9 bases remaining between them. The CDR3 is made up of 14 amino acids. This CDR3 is CASSFGRRNTEAFL. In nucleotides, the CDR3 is TGTGCCAGCAGTTTCGGGAGGAGGAACACTGAAGCTTTCCTT.

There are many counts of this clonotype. CDR3 loop: CAWGDSYNEQFF. DNA for the CDR3: TGTGCCTGGGGGGACAGCTACAATGAGCAGTTCTTC. This chain joins TRBV30 and TRBJ2-1, with TRBD1 identical over 7 bases. The germline V gene has CDR1 GTSNPN and CDR2 SVGIG (reference sequence). With V trimmed by 5 bases and J by 3 bases, 1 base remained unmatched. The length of the CDR3 is 12 residues.

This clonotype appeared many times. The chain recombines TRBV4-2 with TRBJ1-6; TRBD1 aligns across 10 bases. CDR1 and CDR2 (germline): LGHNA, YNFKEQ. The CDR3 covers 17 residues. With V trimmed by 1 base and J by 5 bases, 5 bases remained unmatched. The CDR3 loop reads CASSQATGTGDNSPLHF. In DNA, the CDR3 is TGTGCCAGCAGCCAAGCAACCGGGACAGGGGATAATTCACCCCTCCACTTT.

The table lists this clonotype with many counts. The CDR3 region has the DNA TGTGCCAGCAGCCGCCGCTGGACAGGGGTTTACACTGAAGCTTTCTTT. Translation gives CASSRRWTGVYTEAFF. This chain joins TRBV14 and TRBJ1-1, with 9 bases lining up with TRBD1. CDR1 is SGHDN and CDR2 is FVKESK in the germline V gene. V lost 4 bases, J lost 3 bases, and 9 bases stayed unmatched. The CDR3 has 16 amino acids.

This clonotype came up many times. CDR3 sequence reads: CASSEWGEQFF. The CDR3 DNA reads TGTGCCAGCAGTGAATGGGGTGAGCAGTTCTTC. The gene calls are TRBV6-1 and TRBJ2-1; no reliable D call. CDR3 length equals 11 residues. With 2 bases removed from V and 9 bases from J, the gap between germline ends came to 5 bases. CDR1 is MNHNS and CDR2 is SASEGT in the germline V gene.

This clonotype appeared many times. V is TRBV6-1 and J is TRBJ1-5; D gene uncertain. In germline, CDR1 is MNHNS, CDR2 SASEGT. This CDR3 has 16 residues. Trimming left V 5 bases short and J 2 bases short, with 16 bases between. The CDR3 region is CASSTPKGLGNQPQHF. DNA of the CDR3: TGTGCCAGCAGTACTCCCAAGGGCCTGGGCAATCAGCCCCAGCATTTT.

DNA for the CDR3: TGTGCCATCAGTGTTGAGTTCTCCTACGAGCAGTACTTC. This sequence encodes CAISVEFSYEQYF. The chain couples TRBV10-3 to TRBJ2-7, with D hard to call. The germline CDR1 and CDR2 sequences are ENHRY and SYGVKD. The germline V and J ends were trimmed by 4 bases and 0 bases, with 7 bases remaining between them. This CDR3 is built from 13 residues.

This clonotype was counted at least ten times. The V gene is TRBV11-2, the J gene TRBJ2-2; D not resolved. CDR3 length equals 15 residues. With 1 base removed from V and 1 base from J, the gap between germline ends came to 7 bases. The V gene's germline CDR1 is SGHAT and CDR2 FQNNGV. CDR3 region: CASSLVIGNTGELFF. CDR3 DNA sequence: TGTGCCAGCAGCTTAGTGATCGGGAACACCGGGGAGCTGTTTTTT.

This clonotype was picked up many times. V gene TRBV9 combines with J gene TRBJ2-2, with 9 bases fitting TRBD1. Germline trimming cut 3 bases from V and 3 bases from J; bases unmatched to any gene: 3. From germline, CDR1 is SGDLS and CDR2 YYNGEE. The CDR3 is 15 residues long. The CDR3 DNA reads TGTGCCAGCAGCGGGGGACAGGGTTACACCGGGGAGCTGTTTTTT. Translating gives CASSGGQGYTGELFF.

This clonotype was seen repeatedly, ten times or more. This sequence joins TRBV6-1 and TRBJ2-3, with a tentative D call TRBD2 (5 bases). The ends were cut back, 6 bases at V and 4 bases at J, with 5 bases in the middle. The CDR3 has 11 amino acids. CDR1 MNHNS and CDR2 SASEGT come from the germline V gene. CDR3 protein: CASRLADTQYF. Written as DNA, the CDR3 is TGTGCCAGCAGACTAGCAGATACGCAGTATTTT.

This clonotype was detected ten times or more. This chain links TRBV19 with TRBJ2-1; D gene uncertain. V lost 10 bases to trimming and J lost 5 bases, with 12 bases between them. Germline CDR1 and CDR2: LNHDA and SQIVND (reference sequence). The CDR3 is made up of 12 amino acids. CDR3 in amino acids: CATWTGNNEQFF. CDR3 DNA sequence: TGTGCCACCTGGACCGGAAACAATGAGCAGTTCTTC.

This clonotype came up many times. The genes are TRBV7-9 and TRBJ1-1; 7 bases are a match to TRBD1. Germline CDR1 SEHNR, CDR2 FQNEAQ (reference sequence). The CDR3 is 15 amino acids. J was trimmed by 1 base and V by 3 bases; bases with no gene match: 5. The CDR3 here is CASSLTGMGNTEAFF. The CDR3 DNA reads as TGTGCCAGCAGCTTGACAGGGATGGGGAACACTGAAGCTTTCTTT.

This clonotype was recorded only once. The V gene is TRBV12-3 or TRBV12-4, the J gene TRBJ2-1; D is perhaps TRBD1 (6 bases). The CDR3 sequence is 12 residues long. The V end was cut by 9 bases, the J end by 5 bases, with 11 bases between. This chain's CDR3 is CASGGSHNEQFF. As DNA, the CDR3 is TGTGCCAGTGGGGGCAGTCACAATGAGCAGTTCTTC.

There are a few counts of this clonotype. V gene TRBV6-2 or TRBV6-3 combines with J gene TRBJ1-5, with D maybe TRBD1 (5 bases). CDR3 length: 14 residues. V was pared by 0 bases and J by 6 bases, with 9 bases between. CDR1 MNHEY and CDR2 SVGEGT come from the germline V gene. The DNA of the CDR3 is TGTGCCAGCAGTTACTCCAGGGTGGGTCAGCCCCAGCATTTT. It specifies CASSYSRVGQPQHF.

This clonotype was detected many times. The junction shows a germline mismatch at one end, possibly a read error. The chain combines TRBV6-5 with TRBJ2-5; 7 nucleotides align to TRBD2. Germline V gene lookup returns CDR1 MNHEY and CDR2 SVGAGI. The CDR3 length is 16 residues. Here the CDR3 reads CASSQGLGSIPETQYF. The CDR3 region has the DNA TGTGCCAGCAGCCAAGGACTAGGCTCTATACCGGAGACCCAGTACTTT.

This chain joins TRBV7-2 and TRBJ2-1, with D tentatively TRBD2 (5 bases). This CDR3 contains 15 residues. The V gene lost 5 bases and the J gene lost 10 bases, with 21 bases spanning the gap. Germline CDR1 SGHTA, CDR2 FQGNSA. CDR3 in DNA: TGTGCCAGCAGCCCACGACCCGTACTAGGCGCCGAGCAGTTCTTC. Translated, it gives CASSPRPVLGAEQFF. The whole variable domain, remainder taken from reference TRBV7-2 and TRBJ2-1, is GAGVSQSPSNKVTEKGKDVELRCDPISGHTALYWYRQSLGQGLEFLIYFQGNSAPDKSGLPSDRFSAERTGGSVSTLTIQRTQQEDSAVYLCASSPRPVLGAEQFFGPGTRLTVL.

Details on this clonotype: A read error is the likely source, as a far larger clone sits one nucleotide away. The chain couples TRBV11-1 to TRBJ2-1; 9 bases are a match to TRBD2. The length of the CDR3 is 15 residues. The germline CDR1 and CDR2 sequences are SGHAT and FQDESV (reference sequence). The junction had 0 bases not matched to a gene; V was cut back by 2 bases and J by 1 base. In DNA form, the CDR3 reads TGTGCCAGCAGCTTACTAGCGGGGTCCTACAATGAGCAGTTCTTC. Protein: CASSLLAGSYNEQFF.

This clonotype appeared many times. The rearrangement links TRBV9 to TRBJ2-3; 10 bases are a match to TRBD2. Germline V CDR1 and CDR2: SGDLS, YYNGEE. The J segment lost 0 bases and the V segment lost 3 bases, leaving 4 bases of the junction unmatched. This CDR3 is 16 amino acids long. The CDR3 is CASSEGTSASTDTQYF. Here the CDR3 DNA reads TGTGCCAGCAGCGAGGGGACTAGCGCTAGCACAGATACGCAGTATTTT.

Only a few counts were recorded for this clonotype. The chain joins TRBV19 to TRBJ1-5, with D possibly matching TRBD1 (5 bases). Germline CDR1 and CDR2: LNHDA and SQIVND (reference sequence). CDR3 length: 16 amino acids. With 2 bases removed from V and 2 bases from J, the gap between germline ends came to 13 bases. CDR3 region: CASSIWGQPRNQPQHF. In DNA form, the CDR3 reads TGTGCCAGTAGTATATGGGGCCAGCCTCGCAATCAGCCCCAGCATTTT.

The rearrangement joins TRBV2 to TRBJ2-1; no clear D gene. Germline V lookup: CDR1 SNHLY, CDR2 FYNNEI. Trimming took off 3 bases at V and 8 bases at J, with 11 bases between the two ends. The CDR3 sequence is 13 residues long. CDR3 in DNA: TGTGCCAGCAGTGATATAGGTCGTCATGAGCAGTTCTTC. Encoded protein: CASSDIGRHEQFF.

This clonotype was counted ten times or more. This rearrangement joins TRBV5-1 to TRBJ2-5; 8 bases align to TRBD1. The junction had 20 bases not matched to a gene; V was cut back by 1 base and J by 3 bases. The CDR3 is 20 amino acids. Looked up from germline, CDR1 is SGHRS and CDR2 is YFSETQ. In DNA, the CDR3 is TGCGCCAGCAGCTTGTCAGGCGTACAACTGACAGGGGCGAGTAAAGAGACCCAGTACTTC. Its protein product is CASSLSGVQLTGASKETQYF.

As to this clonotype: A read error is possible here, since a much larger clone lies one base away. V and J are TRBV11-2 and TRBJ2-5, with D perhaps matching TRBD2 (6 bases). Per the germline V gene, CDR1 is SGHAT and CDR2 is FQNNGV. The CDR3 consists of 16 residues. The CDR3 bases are TGTGCCAGCAGCTTATTAAGCCTGGCGGGGCAAGAGATCCAGTACTTC. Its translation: CASSLLSLAGQEIQYF.

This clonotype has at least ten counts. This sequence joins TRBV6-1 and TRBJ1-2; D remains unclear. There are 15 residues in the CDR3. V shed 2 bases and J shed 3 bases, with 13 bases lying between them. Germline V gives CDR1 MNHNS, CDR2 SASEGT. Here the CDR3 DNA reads TGTGCCAGCAGTGAATACGCGAGGTATTACTATGGCTACACCTTC. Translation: CASSEYARYYYGYTF.

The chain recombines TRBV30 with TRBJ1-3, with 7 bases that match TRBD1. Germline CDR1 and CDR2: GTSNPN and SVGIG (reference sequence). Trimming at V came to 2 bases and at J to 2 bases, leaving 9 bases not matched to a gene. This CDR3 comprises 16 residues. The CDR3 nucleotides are TGTGCCTGGAGTCCCTGGTCGACAGGGACTGGAAACACCATATATTTT. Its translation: CAWSPWSTGTGNTIYF.